This entry is about one T cell receptor beta chain. Antigen: not known. Germline V gives CDR1 SGHNT, CDR2 YYREEE (reference sequence). The CDR3 contains 14 residues. The junction had 4 bases not matched to a gene; V was cut back by 5 bases and J by 3 bases. Depths of 1 in 200,000 to 1 in 1 million T cells were the sequencing target. Sequencing was performed with immunoSEQ multiplex PCR; in TCRdb, only in-frame clones are kept and a portion is missing. The repertoire holds 150,000 to 200,000 clones, with 70% to 90% as singletons. This sample is drawn from a study of cytotoxic CD8 clonotypes in ibrutinib-treated CLL. Study-wide findings and caveats: Clonality grew at ibrutinib response; at progression, it decreased back toward baseline. Clonotypes that were public were uncommon, and they contracted or stayed stable on treatment.

The sequence was collected from a human donor with chronic lymphocytic leukemia. The genes are TRBV5-4 and TRBJ2-7; 11 positions match TRBD2. The sequenced sample was PBMCs, obtained at disease progression, from a patient treated with ibrutinib. CDR3 region: CASRVAGGDYEQYF. In nucleotides, the CDR3 is TGTGCCAGCAGGGTAGCGGGAGGGGACTACGAGCAGTACTTC.